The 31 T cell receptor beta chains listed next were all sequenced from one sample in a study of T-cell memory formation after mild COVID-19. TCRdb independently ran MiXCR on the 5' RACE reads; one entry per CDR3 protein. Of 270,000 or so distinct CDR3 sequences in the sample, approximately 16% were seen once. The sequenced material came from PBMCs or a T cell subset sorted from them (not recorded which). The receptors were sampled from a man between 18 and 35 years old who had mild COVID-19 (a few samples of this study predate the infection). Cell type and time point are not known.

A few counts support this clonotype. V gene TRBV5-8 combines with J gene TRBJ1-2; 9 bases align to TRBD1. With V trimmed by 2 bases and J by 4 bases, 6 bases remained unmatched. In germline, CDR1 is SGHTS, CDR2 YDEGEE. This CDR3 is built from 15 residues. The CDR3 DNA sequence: TGTGCCAGCAGCTTCCGGGACAGGGCCGCCTATGGCTACACCTTC. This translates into CASSFRDRAAYGYTF. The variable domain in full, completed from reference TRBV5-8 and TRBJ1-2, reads EAGVTQSPTHLIKTRGQQATLRCSPISGHTSVYWYQQALGLGLQFLLWYDEGEERNRGNFPPRFSGRQFPNYSSELNVNALELEDSALYLCASSFRDRAAYGYTFGSGTRLTVV.

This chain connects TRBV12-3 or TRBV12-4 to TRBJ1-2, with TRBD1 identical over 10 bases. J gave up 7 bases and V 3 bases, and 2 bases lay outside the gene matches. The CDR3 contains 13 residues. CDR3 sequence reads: CASSLGTGVGYTF. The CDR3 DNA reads TGTGCCAGCAGTTTGGGGACAGGGGTTGGCTACACCTTC.

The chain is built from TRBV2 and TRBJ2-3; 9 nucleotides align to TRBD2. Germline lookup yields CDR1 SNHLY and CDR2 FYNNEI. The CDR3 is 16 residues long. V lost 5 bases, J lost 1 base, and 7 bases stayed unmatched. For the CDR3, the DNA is TGTGCCAGCAGTCCCGGAGGCGGGGGGGGCACAGATACGCAGTATTTT. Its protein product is CASSPGGGGGTDTQYF.

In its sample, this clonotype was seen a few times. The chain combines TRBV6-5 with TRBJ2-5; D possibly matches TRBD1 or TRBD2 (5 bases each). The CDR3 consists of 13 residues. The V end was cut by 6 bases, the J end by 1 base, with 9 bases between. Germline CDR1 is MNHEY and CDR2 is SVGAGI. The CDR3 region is CASRTGTQETQYF. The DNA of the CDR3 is TGTGCCAGCAGAACCGGGACCCAAGAGACCCAGTACTTC.

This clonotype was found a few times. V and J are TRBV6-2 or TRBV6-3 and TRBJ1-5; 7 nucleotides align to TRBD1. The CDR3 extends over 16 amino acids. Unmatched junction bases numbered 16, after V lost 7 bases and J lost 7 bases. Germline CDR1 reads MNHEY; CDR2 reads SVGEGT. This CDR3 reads CASTTRETGATQPQHF. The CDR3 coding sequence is TGTGCCAGCACAACCCGCGAAACAGGGGCTACGCAGCCCCAGCATTTT.

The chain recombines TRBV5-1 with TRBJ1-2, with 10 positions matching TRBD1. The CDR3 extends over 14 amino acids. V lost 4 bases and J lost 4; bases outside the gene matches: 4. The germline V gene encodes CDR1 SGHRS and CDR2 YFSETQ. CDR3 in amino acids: CASSRDRGGYGYTF. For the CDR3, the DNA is TGCGCCAGCAGCCGGGACAGGGGAGGCTATGGCTACACCTTC.

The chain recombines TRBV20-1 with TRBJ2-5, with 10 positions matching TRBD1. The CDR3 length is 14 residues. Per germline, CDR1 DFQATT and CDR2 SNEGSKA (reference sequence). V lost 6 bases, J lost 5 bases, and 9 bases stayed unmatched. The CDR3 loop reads CSAPRQGAGETQYF. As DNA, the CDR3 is TGCAGTGCCCCGAGACAGGGGGCGGGGGAGACCCAGTACTTC.

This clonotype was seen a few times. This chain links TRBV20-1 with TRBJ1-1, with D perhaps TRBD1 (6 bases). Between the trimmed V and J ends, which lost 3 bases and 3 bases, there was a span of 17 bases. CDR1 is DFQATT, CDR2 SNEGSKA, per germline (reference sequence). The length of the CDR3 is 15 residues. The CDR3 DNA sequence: TGCAGTGCTAGTCCCTGGACAGCGGGGTACACTGAAGCTTTCTTT. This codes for CSASPWTAGYTEAFF.

CDR3 in amino acids: CASSLKMNTEAFF. CDR3 coding DNA: TGTGCCAGCAGTTTAAAGATGAACACTGAAGCTTTCTTT. The V call is TRBV12-3 or TRBV12-4, the J call TRBJ1-1; the D is unclear. This CDR3 contains 13 residues. Deletions cut 2 bases from V and 0 bases from J, with 4 bases between.

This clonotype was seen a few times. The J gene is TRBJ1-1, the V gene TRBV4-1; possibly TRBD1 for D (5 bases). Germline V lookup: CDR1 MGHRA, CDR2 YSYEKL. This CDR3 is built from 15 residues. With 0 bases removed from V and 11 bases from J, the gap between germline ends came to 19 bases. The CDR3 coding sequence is TGCGCCAGCAGCCAAGATTCGGGCGCGAAACGGGGGGCTTTCTTT. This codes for CASSQDSGAKRGAFF.

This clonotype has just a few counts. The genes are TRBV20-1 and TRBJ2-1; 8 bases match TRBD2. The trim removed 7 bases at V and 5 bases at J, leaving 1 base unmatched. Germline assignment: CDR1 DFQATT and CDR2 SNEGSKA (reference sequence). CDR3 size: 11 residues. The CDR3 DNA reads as TGCAGTGGAGCGGGGGACAATGAGCAGTTCTTC. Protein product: CSGAGDNEQFF.

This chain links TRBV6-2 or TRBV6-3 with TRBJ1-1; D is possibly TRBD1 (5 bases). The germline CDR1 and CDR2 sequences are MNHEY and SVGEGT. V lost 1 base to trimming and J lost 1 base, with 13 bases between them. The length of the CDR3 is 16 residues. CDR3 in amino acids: CASSYYTTGPNTEAFF. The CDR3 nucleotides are TGTGCCAGCAGTTACTACACCACAGGACCGAACACTGAAGCTTTCTTT.

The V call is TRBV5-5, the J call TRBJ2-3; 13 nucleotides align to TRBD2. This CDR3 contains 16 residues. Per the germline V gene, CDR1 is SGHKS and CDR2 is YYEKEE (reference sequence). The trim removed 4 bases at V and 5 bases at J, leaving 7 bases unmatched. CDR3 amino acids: CASSRTSGGAGDTQYF. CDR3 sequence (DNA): TGTGCCAGCAGCCGAACTAGCGGGGGGGCGGGAGATACGCAGTATTTT.

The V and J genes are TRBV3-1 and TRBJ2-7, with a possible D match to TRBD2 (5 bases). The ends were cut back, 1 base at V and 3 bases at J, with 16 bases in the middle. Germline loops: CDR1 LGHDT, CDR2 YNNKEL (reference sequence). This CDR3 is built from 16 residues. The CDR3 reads CASSQVSVSGSYEQYF. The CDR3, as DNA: TGTGCCAGCAGCCAAGTTAGCGTTTCGGGGAGCTACGAGCAGTACTTC.

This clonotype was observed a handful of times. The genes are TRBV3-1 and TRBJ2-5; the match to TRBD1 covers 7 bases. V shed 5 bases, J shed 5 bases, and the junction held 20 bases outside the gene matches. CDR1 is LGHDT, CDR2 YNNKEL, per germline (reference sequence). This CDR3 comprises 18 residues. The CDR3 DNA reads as TGTGCCAGCAGCTCCCAGCTCCCGGGACAGTGGACGGAGGAGACCCAGTACTTC. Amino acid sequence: CASSSQLPGQWTEETQYF.

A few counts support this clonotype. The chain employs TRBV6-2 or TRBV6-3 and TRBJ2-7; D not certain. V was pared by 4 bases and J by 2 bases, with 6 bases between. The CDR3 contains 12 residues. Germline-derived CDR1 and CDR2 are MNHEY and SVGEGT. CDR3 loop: CASSFDPYEQYV. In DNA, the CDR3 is TGTGCCAGCAGTTTTGATCCCTACGAGCAGTACGTC.

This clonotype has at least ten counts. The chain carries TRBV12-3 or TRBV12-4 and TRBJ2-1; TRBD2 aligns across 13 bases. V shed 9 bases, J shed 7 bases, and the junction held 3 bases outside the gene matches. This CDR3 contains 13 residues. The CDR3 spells CARTSGGANEQFF. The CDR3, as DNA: TGTGCCAGAACTAGCGGGGGGGCTAATGAGCAGTTCTTC.

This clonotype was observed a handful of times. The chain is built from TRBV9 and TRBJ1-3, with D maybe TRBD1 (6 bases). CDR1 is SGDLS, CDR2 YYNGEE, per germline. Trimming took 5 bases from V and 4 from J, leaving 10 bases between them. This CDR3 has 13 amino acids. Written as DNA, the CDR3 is TGTGCCAGCAGATCAGGGGTAGGAAACACCATATATTTT. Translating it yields CASRSGVGNTIYF.

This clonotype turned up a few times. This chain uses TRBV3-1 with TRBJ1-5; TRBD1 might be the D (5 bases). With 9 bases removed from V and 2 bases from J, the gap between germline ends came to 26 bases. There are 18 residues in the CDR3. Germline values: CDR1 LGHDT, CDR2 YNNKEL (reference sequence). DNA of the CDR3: TGTGCCAGTCGCGCGAAGGGGAGGCAGCCCATTCGCAATCAGCCCCAGCATTTT. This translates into CASRAKGRQPIRNQPQHF.

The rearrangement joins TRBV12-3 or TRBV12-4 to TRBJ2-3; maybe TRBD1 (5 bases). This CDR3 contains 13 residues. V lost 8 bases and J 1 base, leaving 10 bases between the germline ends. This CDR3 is CASELTGTDTQYF. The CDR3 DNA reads TGTGCCAGCGAACTGACAGGCACAGATACGCAGTATTTT.

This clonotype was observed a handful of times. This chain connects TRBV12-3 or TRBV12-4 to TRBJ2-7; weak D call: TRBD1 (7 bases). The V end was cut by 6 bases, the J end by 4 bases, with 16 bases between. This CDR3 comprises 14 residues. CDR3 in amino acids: CASSLQGGGYEQYV. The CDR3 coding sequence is TGTGCCAGCAGCCTCCAGGGGGGCGGATACGAGCAGTACGTC.

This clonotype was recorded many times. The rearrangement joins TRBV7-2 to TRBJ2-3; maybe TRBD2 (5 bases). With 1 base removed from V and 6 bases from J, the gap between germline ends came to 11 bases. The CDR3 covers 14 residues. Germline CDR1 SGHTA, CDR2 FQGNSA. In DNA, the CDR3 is TGTGCCAGCAGCTTAGGCGGGCTGCGGGATACGCAGTATTTT. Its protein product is CASSLGGLRDTQYF.

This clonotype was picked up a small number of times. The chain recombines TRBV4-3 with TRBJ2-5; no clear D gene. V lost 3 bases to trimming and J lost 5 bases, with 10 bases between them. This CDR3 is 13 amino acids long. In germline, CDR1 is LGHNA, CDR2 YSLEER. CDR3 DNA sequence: TGCGCCAGCAGCCACGACGGGCGGGAGACCCAGTACTTC. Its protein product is CASSHDGRETQYF.

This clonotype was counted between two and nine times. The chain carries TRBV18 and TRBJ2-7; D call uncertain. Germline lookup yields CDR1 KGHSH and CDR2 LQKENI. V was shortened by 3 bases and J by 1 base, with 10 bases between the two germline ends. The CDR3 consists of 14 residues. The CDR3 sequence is CASSPTRFSYEQYF. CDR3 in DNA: TGTGCCAGCTCACCTACCAGGTTTTCCTACGAGCAGTACTTC.

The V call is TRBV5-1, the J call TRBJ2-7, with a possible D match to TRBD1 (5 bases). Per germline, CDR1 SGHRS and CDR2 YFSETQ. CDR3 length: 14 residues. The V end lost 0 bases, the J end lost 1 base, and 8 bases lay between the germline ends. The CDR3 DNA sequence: TGCGCCAGCAGCTTGGATGGGGCGTCCTACGAGCAGTACGTC. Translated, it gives CASSLDGASYEQYV.

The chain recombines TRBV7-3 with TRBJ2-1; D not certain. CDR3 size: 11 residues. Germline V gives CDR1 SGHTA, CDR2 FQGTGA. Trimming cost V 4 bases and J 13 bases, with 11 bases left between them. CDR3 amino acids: CASSYPGLQFF. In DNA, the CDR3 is TGTGCCAGCAGCTACCCGGGCCTCCAGTTCTTC.

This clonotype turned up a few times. The CDR3 DNA sequence: TGTGCCAGCAGTCCCCGGCCCGCAGTTGAGCAGTTCTTC. Protein sequence: CASSPRPAVEQFF. V gene TRBV27 combines with J gene TRBJ2-1; D unclear. Looked up from germline, CDR1 is MNHEY and CDR2 is SMNVEV (reference sequence). The CDR3 has 13 amino acids. Trimming removed 5 bases at V and 9 bases at J, with 14 bases between.

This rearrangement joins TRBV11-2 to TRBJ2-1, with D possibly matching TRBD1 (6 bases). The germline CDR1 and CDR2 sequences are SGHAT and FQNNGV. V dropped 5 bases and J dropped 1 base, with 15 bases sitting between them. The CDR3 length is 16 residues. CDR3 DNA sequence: TGTGCCAGCAGCCCCATTCAGGGGCGGTCCTACAATGAGCAGTTCTTC. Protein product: CASSPIQGRSYNEQFF. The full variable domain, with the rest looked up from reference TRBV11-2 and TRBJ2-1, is EAGVAQSPRYKIIEKRQSVAFWCNPISGHATLYWYQQILGQGPKLLIQFQNNGVVDDSQLPKDRFSAERLKGVDSTLKIQPAKLEDSAVYLCASSPIQGRSYNEQFFGPGTRLTVL.

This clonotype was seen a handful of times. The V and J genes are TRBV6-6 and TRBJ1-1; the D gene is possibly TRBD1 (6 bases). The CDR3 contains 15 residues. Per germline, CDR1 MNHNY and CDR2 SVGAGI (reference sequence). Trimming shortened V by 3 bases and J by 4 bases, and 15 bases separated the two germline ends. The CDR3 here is CASSYGQGRGTEAFF. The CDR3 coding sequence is TGTGCCAGCAGTTATGGGCAAGGCAGGGGCACTGAAGCTTTCTTT.

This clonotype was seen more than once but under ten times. In DNA, the CDR3 is TGCGCCAGCAGTCAATTTGGGGGACCGTCCTCCTACGAGCAGTACTTC. It codes for CASSQFGGPSSYEQYF. The chain employs TRBV23-1 and TRBJ2-7; D is possibly TRBD1 or TRBD2 (5 bases each). TRBV23-1 falls under the ORF class, with uncertain function. V dropped 1 base and J dropped 0 bases, with 13 bases sitting between them. The CDR3 spans 16 residues.

The CDR3: CASSRTRLAGEQETQYF. CDR3 DNA sequence: TGTGCCAGCAGTCGGACAAGACTAGCGGGAGAGCAAGAGACCCAGTACTTC. This sequence joins TRBV27 and TRBJ2-5; 12 nucleotides align to TRBD2. V shed 5 bases and J 2 bases; nucleotides not matched to a gene: 9. CDR3 length equals 17 residues. The V gene's germline CDR1 is MNHEY and CDR2 SMNVEV (reference sequence).